This T cell receptor beta chain was identified during a study of beta chain features in type 1 diabetes (dated by TCRdb to between 2017 and 2018). Background on the whole study: Mean age, gender distribution, total cell number and subset yield were not different between patients and healthy donors. Across all samples, some 110,000,000 sorted cells were examined, and cell number per subset correlated strongly with RNA yield. The study compared the TCRB repertoires of sorted circulating CD4+ T cell subsets in recently diagnosed type 1 diabetes patients with those in matched healthy donors. Whereas all 30 or so donors provided naive and central memory subsets, regulatory and stem cell-like memory subsets were isolated from just 8 patients and about 8 healthy donors.

The High Capacity cDNA Reverse Transcription Kit was used to reverse transcribe all of the isolated RNA, meaning that expressed TCRB transcripts were what got sequenced. Naive, central memory and regulatory T cell samples underwent deep immunoSEQ sequencing, averaging about 3.57 million total reads per sample. Sorted cells were lysed in RLT buffer, and RNA was extracted using DNase-treated RNeasy Micro or Mini kits according to cell number. Each cell subset was processed on its own to prevent cross-contamination, while patient and healthy donor samples were processed together. The immunoSEQ multiplex PCR was used to amplify TCRB sequences from cDNA, generating 87-bp fragments that spanned the CDR3 region. Sequencing of the amplicons was performed on the Illumina HiSeq platform. Concerning the study's data processing: Synthetic template baselines were used to correct PCR bias computationally, reads within Hamming distance 2 were collapsed together, and singletons that could not be merged were discarded. Reads were aligned to IMGT to assign V, D and J genes, CDR3 length, and insertions or deletions at six rearrangement sites. Within each subset, clonotype counts were normalized to the number of sorted cells before true diversity and Gini coefficients were calculated with the tcR R package. The overlap coefficient, calculated on TCRB nucleotide sequences, was used to quantify repertoire sharing. Out-of-frame TCRB sequences from naive cells were analyzed to stand in for the pre-selection repertoire. The immuneACCESS repertoire file appears here via TCRdb, limited to in-frame rearrangements. These files lack a portion of the clones; in checked studies, under half of the deficit traces to unresolved V genes, and the cause of the others is not known. The V and J calls and clone size come from that table; D and trimming were worked out from the DNA. The sample table contains 360,000 or so clones; only one count was recorded for around 20% of them. The top ten constitute under 0.055% of the sample.

In its sample, this clone was seen a few times. What this receptor recognizes is not known. No qualities accompany the bases; no much larger clone lies one base away. A single peripheral blood draw of approximately 100 mL on average was collected from each donor into heparinised tubes. A BD FACSAria II and a panel including CD45RO, CCR7, CD25, CD127, CD95 and CD27 were used to sort naive, central memory, regulatory and stem cell-like memory CD4+ T cells. Purity was above 98% for every sorted population. PBMCs were separated immediately by Lymphoprep density gradient centrifugation and were stained directly, without being cultured. So that batch effects would be minimized, each experiment stained and sorted samples in pairs, pairing one healthy donor with one patient. Points the paper makes about the study in general: PCR may preferentially amplify shorter templates, but because patient and control samples were amplified and corrected together, any resulting skew would affect both groups equally. Patients with type 1 diabetes made fewer insertions and deleted more nucleotides at VDJ recombination sites, implying thymic rearrangement abnormalities. Because the HLA sub-analyses included only small numbers of individuals, any influence of HLA type on TCRB rearrangement was left unresolved. The naive, central memory and regulatory TCRB repertoires appeared to resemble one another more closely among patients than among healthy donors. In all four CD4+ subsets, TCRB CDR3 length was moderately but significantly shorter in type 1 diabetes patients. Sequencing cDNA rather than genomic DNA could over-represent highly expressing activated cells, although activation and CD3 levels did not differ between groups.

The cysteine opens and the phenylalanine closes a CDR3 of 14 amino acids. Here the CDR3 DNA is all that survives: 42 bases in frame from base 1. The germline V gene gives CDR1 as SNHLY and CDR2 as FYNNEI. Trimmed from V: 5 bases; trimmed from J: 8 bases; junction bases lacking a gene match: 9. The chain was built from TRBV2 and TRBJ1-2; the junction holds 9 bases that match TRBD1. The TCR was taken from a woman aged 18 to 35 in good health. Sequenced material: naive CD4+ T cells from blood. What this sample's cell subset or site label stands for: true naive CD4+ T cells. The DNA is TGTGCCAGCAGTAGGAAACAGGGGGCAGAGGGCTACACCTTC. Translated, this is CASSRKQGAEGYTF.